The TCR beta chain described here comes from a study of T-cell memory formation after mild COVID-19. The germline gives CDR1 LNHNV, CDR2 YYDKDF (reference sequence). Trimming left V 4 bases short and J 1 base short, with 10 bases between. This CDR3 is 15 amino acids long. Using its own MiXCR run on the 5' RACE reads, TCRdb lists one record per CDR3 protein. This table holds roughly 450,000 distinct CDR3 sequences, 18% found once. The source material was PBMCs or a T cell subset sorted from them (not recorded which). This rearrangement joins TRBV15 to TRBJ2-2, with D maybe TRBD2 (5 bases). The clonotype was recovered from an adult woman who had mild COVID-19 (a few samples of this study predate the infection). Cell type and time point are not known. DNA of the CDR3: TGTGCCACCAGCACGGAACGGGGGAACACCGGGGAGCTGTTTTTT. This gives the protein CATSTERGNTGELFF. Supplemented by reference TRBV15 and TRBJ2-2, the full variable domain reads DAMVIQNPRYQVTQFGKPVTLSCSQTLNHNVMYWYQQKSSQAPKLLFHYYDKDFNNEADTPDNFQSRRPNTSFCFLDIRSPGLGDTAMYLCATSTERGNTGELFFGEGSRLTVL.